These 18 T cell receptor beta chains originate from one sample sequenced in a study of T-cell memory formation after mild COVID-19. TCRdb redid the calling of the 5' RACE reads with MiXCR, one entry per CDR3 protein. Among about 170,000 distinct CDR3 sequences listed, roughly 13% were seen once. Input material: PBMCs or a T cell subset sorted from them (not recorded which). Receptors originate from a man aged 18 to 35 who had mild COVID-19 (a few samples of this study predate the infection). Cell type and time point are not known.

This clonotype was observed a handful of times. The chain has TRBV7-9 and TRBJ1-1; 8 bases map to TRBD1. CDR3 length: 13 amino acids. The junction had 1 base not matched to a gene; V was cut back by 6 bases and J by 1 base. Germline loops: CDR1 SEHNR, CDR2 FQNEAQ (reference sequence). The CDR3 coding sequence is TGTGCCAGCAGGACAGGGGCGAACACTGAAGCTTTCTTT. Translated: CASRTGANTEAFF. Using reference TRBV7-9 and TRBJ1-1 for the parts outside the CDR3, the full variable domain is DTGVSQNPRHKITKRGQNVTFRCDPISEHNRLYWYRQTLGQGPEFLTYFQNEAQLEKSRLLSDRFSAERPKGSFSTLEIQRTEQGDSAMYLCASRTGANTEAFFGQGTRLTVV.

This clonotype has a handful of counts. The chain has TRBV12-3 or TRBV12-4 and TRBJ1-3; no clear D. There are 18 residues in the CDR3. Trimming pared 2 bases from V and 4 bases from J, leaving 21 bases between. The CDR3 DNA sequence: TGTGCCAGCAGTTTATCCCGAGAAGACGGGCGAAGGGGAAACACCATATATTTT. Translation: CASSLSREDGRRGNTIYF.

This clonotype was detected ten times or more. V and J are TRBV18 and TRBJ2-7; D unclear. Trimming shortened V by 3 bases and J by 2 bases, and 8 bases separated the two germline ends. Germline V gene lookup returns CDR1 KGHSH and CDR2 LQKENI. CDR3 length: 13 residues. As DNA, the CDR3 is TGTGCCAGCTCACCGGACGGTGCCTACGAGCAGTACTTC. Its translation is CASSPDGAYEQYF.

The V and J genes are TRBV4-2 and TRBJ2-3; 8 bases align to TRBD2. This CDR3 has 18 residues. The ends lost 2 bases at V and 1 base at J; junction bases unmatched: 11. The germline CDR1 and CDR2 sequences are LGHNA and YNFKEQ. The DNA of the CDR3 is TGTGCCAGCAGCCAATCTCCCCTCGGGGGGGGACGCACAGATACGCAGTATTTT. This codes for CASSQSPLGGGRTDTQYF.

This clonotype was detected once. This chain joins TRBV30 and TRBJ2-6; D remains unclear. The V end was cut by 0 bases, the J end by 1 base, with 7 bases between. The CDR3 totals 15 residues. CDR1 and CDR2 from the germline V gene are GTSNPN and SVGIG (reference sequence). CDR3 residues: CAWSVLLSGANVLTF. In DNA, the CDR3 is TGTGCCTGGAGTGTTTTATTATCTGGGGCCAACGTCCTGACTTTC.

This clonotype was counted between two and nine times. The chain recombines TRBV10-3 with TRBJ2-7; D is perhaps TRBD2 (5 bases). The CDR3 contains 13 residues. Germline loops: CDR1 ENHRY, CDR2 SYGVKD. Trimming removed 6 bases from V and 6 bases from J, with 15 bases in between. CDR3 protein: CAIRPGEYGEQYF. CDR3 DNA sequence: TGTGCCATCAGACCCGGGGAATATGGCGAGCAGTACTTC.

The chain has TRBV5-1 and TRBJ1-3; D possibly corresponds to TRBD1 (5 bases). Germline CDR1 SGHRS, CDR2 YFSETQ. CDR3 size: 14 residues. Trimming shortened V by 0 bases and J by 4 bases, and 8 bases separated the two germline ends. CDR3 region: CASSLGGIGNTIYF. For the CDR3, the DNA is TGCGCCAGCAGCTTGGGGGGGATCGGAAACACCATATATTTT.

The CDR3 DNA reads TGTGCCAGCAGCTTACGGAGCGCCGGGAATTCACCCCTCCACTTT. Translation: CASSLRSAGNSPLHF. The rearrangement links TRBV7-2 to TRBJ1-6, with D unclear. This CDR3 contains 15 residues. The V gene's germline CDR1 is SGHTA and CDR2 FQGNSA. Trimming took off 2 bases at V and 7 bases at J, with 12 bases between the two ends.

V gene TRBV5-1 combines with J gene TRBJ2-5; 7 bases align to TRBD1. The V and J ends lost 0 bases and 3 bases, in that order; junction bases with no gene match: 5. CDR1 and CDR2 from the germline V gene are SGHRS and YFSETQ. The CDR3 consists of 15 residues. CDR3 DNA: TGCGCCAGCAGCTTGGGAGGTACAGGGGAAGAGACCCAGTACTTC. This encodes CASSLGGTGEETQYF.

V gene TRBV2 combines with J gene TRBJ2-5, with 7 bases matching TRBD2. Germline trimming cut 4 bases from V and 5 bases from J; bases unmatched to any gene: 7. The germline V gene has CDR1 SNHLY and CDR2 FYNNEI. This CDR3 is built from 14 residues. The chain's CDR3 is CASSVTAGEETQYF. The DNA of the CDR3 is TGTGCCAGCAGTGTGACGGCGGGGGAGGAGACCCAGTACTTC.

This clonotype was seen only a few times. The chain has TRBV15 and TRBJ1-2; no definite D call. CDR3 length: 15 amino acids. Germline CDR1 reads LNHNV; CDR2 reads YYDKDF (reference sequence). Trimming stripped 2 bases from V and 6 bases from J, with 16 bases between. The CDR3 is CATSRTSLLEDGYTF. The CDR3 coding sequence is TGTGCCACCAGCAGAACTAGCCTACTCGAGGATGGCTACACCTTC.

The table lists this clonotype with many counts. This chain links TRBV2 with TRBJ2-1; TRBD2 matches at 15 bases. The CDR3 runs 20 residues. V lost 7 bases, J lost 1 base, and 14 bases stayed unmatched. In germline, CDR1 is SNHLY, CDR2 FYNNEI. The CDR3 nucleotides are TGTGCCAGCACCCCAAGCCCGGGACTAGCGGGGGGTATATCCTACAATGAGCAGTTCTTC. Residues: CASTPSPGLAGGISYNEQFF.

This clonotype was counted between two and nine times. The genes are TRBV27 and TRBJ2-7; 8 bases are shared with TRBD1. The V gene end was trimmed by 2 bases and the J gene end by 1 base; junction bases not matched to a gene: 4. Per the germline V gene, CDR1 is MNHEY and CDR2 is SMNVEV (reference sequence). This CDR3 is built from 15 residues. The CDR3 region has the DNA TGTGCCAGCAGTTTAGGCAGGGGGCAGTCCTACGAGCAGTACGTC. Its protein product is CASSLGRGQSYEQYV.

The chain carries TRBV7-2 and TRBJ2-7; 8 bases align to TRBD2. V shed 5 bases, J shed 6 bases, and the junction held 6 bases outside the gene matches. Germline values: CDR1 SGHTA, CDR2 FQGNSA. This CDR3 region has 13 residues. CDR3 sequence: CASSRGLAGEQYF. As DNA, the CDR3 is TGTGCCAGCAGCAGAGGACTAGCTGGCGAGCAGTACTTC.

V usage is TRBV4-1 and J usage is TRBJ1-1; TRBD1 agrees at 8 bases. Germline CDR1 and CDR2: MGHRA and YSYEKL. The V segment lost 1 base and the J segment 9 bases; nucleotides outside the gene matches: 10. The CDR3 loop spans 15 amino acids. DNA of the CDR3: TGCGCCAGCAGCCAAGGGTTCAGCAGGGGGCTTCAAGCTTTCTTT. It translates to CASSQGFSRGLQAFF.

This clonotype was counted only a few times. The chain recombines TRBV5-1 with TRBJ1-2; no firm D call. Germline CDR1 is SGHRS and CDR2 is YFSETQ. The V and J ends lost 4 bases and 6 bases respectively, with 10 bases between them. The CDR3 spans 12 residues. CDR3 bases: TGCGCCAGCAGCCGAGGTGAGGATGGCTACACCTTC. This codes for CASSRGEDGYTF.

This clonotype has only a few counts. The gene calls are TRBV15 and TRBJ1-4; D unclear. The germline gives CDR1 LNHNV, CDR2 YYDKDF (reference sequence). V was trimmed by 5 bases and J by 3 bases, leaving 16 bases between them. CDR3 length equals 16 residues. The CDR3 loop reads CATSPRNVQSNEKLFF. CDR3 DNA sequence: TGTGCCACCAGCCCCAGAAACGTTCAGTCTAATGAAAAACTGTTTTTT.

The chain carries TRBV7-3 and TRBJ1-1; 9 bases are shared with TRBD1. Germline V gene data show CDR1 as SGHTA and CDR2 as FQGTGA. Germline trimming cut 5 bases from V and 3 bases from J; bases unmatched to any gene: 16. The CDR3 has 18 residues. The CDR3 reads CASSPSRTGTGLHTEAFF. The CDR3 DNA reads TGTGCCAGCAGCCCCTCCCGGACCGGGACAGGGTTGCACACTGAAGCTTTCTTT.